These 19 T cell receptor beta chains came from one sample sequenced in a study of cytomegalovirus exposure and HLA in healthy donors. The PCR contained 60 Vbeta and 13 Jbeta primers. Clones were read by immunoSEQ multiplex PCR, and TCRdb kept only the in-frame ones, dropping some. Of about 78,000 clones listed, 80% are singletons. Sequenced input: PBMCs. These receptors were taken from a man aged 45-65 years in good health and CMV-seropositive.

V gene TRBV5-6 combines with J gene TRBJ2-7; possible D gene TRBD1, 5 bases. Trimming cost V 0 bases and J 9 bases, with 7 bases left between them. This CDR3 has 11 residues. In germline, CDR1 is SGHDT, CDR2 YYEEEE. The DNA for the CDR3 is TGTGCCAGCAGCTTGGGCCAGGGGCAGTACTTC. Translation: CASSLGQGQYF.

This clone was recorded a few times. The chain joins TRBV29-1 to TRBJ1-1; the D gene is possibly TRBD1 (5 bases). The V gene lost 6 bases and the J gene lost 5 bases, with 16 bases spanning the gap. The CDR3 loop spans 13 amino acids. The germline CDR1 and CDR2 sequences are SQVTM and ANQGSEA. The CDR3 reads CSVQHGTWTEAFF. CDR3 nucleotide sequence: TGCAGCGTCCAACACGGGACTTGGACTGAAGCTTTCTTT.

V is TRBV7-9 and J is TRBJ2-2; 7 bases map to TRBD1. Germline loops: CDR1 SEHNR, CDR2 FQNEAQ (reference sequence). The CDR3 totals 16 residues. The trim removed 1 base at V and 6 bases at J, leaving 8 bases unmatched. DNA of the CDR3: TGTGCCAGCAGCTTAGGCGCAGACAGGGAACCCGGGGAGCTGTTTTTT. Translated, it gives CASSLGADREPGELFF.

The CDR3 nucleotides read TGTGCCAGTAGTGCCGACAGGGATCCGGGGGGCTACACCTTC. Translating it yields CASSADRDPGGYTF. The chain employs TRBV19 and TRBJ1-2; 7 bases map to TRBD1. Germline assignment: CDR1 LNHDA and CDR2 SQIVND (reference sequence). The CDR3 length is 14 residues. Germline trimming cut 5 bases from V and 8 bases from J; bases unmatched to any gene: 11.

V and J are TRBV2 and TRBJ1-1, with 8 bases identical to TRBD1. V lost 2 bases to trimming and J lost 1 base; unmatched junction nucleotides: 9. Germline CDR1 is SNHLY and CDR2 is FYNNEI. The CDR3 is 17 amino acids. This chain's CDR3 is CASSELLTGEENTEAFF. The DNA of the CDR3 is TGTGCCAGCAGTGAACTTTTGACAGGGGAAGAGAACACTGAAGCTTTCTTT.

This chain connects TRBV9 to TRBJ1-2, with no clear D. The CDR3 has 12 amino acids. Per the germline V gene, CDR1 is SGDLS and CDR2 is YYNGEE. With 0 bases removed from V and 8 bases from J, the gap between germline ends came to 8 bases. DNA for the CDR3: TGTGCCAGCAGCGTAGTGCGCGGGGGCTACACCTTC. Amino acids: CASSVVRGGYTF.

This chain links TRBV30 with TRBJ2-3, with D uncertain. CDR1 is GTSNPN and CDR2 is SVGIG in the germline V gene (reference sequence). Trimming cost V 0 bases and J 5 bases, with 3 bases left between them. This CDR3 has 11 residues. The CDR3 protein is CAWSVQDTQYF. The CDR3, as DNA: TGTGCCTGGAGTGTACAAGATACGCAGTATTTT.

DNA for the CDR3: TGTGCCAGCAGCGTAGATGGGACTAGCGGGATGGAGCAGTTCTTC. As protein: CASSVDGTSGMEQFF. J is TRBJ2-1 and V is TRBV9; 13 bases line up with TRBD2. Germline V gene lookup returns CDR1 SGDLS and CDR2 YYNGEE. The J segment lost 10 bases and the V segment lost 0 bases, leaving 4 bases of the junction unmatched. This CDR3 has 15 amino acids.

This chain links TRBV30 with TRBJ2-7, with 10 bases aligning to TRBD2. Per the germline V gene, CDR1 is GTSNPN and CDR2 is SVGIG (reference sequence). V was clipped by 5 bases and J by 2 bases; unmatched bases: 6. The length of the CDR3 is 14 residues. CDR3: CAWASGSAAYEQYF. The CDR3 DNA reads TGTGCCTGGGCTAGCGGGAGCGCAGCCTACGAGCAGTACTTC.

This rearrangement joins TRBV10-3 to TRBJ2-5; no clear D. The end of the DNA is better explained by TRBJ2-7, so the J call may be wrong. CDR1 is ENHRY and CDR2 is SYGVKD in the germline V gene. This CDR3 is built from 11 residues. DNA for the CDR3: TGTGCCATCAGTGACGAGGTCGAGCAGTACTTC. It is translated as CAISDEVEQYF.

The chain links TRBV29-1 to TRBJ2-2; D is uncertain. The CDR3 runs to 12 residues. Germline V gene lookup returns CDR1 SQVTM and CDR2 ANQGSEA. V was cut by 4 bases and J by 4 bases, with 7 bases left in between. The CDR3 DNA sequence: TGCAGCGTTGTACCAGGCACCGGGGAGCTGTTTTTT. This codes for CSVVPGTGELFF.

This chain links TRBV9 with TRBJ1-1; TRBD1 might be the D (5 bases). Germline CDR1 reads SGDLS; CDR2 reads YYNGEE. V was cut by 0 bases and J by 3 bases, with 15 bases left in between. The CDR3 covers 16 residues. The CDR3 bases are TGTGCCAGCAGCGTAGGCGATGGCAGGGTAGACACTGAAGCTTTCTTT. The encoded protein is CASSVGDGRVDTEAFF.

About this clone: In this CDR3 the conserved last residue, phenylalanine or tryptophan, is missing, so a read error is likely. The limits of the CDR3 on the DNA are not certain, so only TCRdb's listed CDR3 is given. The V gene is TRBV2, the J gene TRBJ2-7; the table assigns TRBD1, which was not confirmed against the DNA. The germline V gene has CDR1 SNHLY and CDR2 FYNNEI. Including both end residues, the CDR3 is 11 amino acids long. The CDR3: CASRNRDRVFL.

V is TRBV25-1 and J is TRBJ2-7; 9 bases map to TRBD2. In germline, CDR1 is MGHDK, CDR2 SYGVNS. The CDR3 loop spans 15 amino acids. Unmatched junction bases numbered 5, after V lost 0 bases and J lost 5 bases. The CDR3 here is CASSEYGGRVHEQYF. CDR3 sequence (DNA): TGTGCCAGCAGTGAATATGGCGGGAGGGTCCACGAGCAGTACTTC.

This chain joins TRBV18 and TRBJ1-5, with TRBD1 as a possible D gene (6 bases). Germline CDR1 is KGHSH and CDR2 is LQKENI. V was shortened by 0 bases and J by 6 bases, with 15 bases between the two germline ends. The CDR3 totals 16 residues. CDR3 sequence reads: CASSPPAAGVGQPQHF. The DNA of the CDR3 is TGTGCCAGCTCACCACCAGCAGCAGGGGTTGGTCAGCCCCAGCATTTT.

V gene TRBV6-1 combines with J gene TRBJ1-2; TRBD1 is a possible D gene (6 bases). The CDR3 sequence is 15 residues long. Trimming stripped 6 bases from V and 2 bases from J, with 16 bases between. CDR1 MNHNS and CDR2 SASEGT come from the germline V gene. The CDR3 DNA reads TGTGCCAGCAGCCGAACAGGGTTAGTGAACTATGGCTACACCTTC. Protein product: CASSRTGLVNYGYTF.

This chain joins TRBV5-1 and TRBJ2-5, with 7 bases that match TRBD2. Unmatched junction bases numbered 9, after V lost 0 bases and J lost 10 bases. The length of the CDR3 is 14 residues. Germline values: CDR1 SGHRS, CDR2 YFSETQ. The CDR3 DNA follows: TGCGCCAGCAGCTTGGCTCAGGGAGGGTTCGACCAGTACTTC. It translates to CASSLAQGGFDQYF.

This clone was seen more than once but under ten times. The chain carries TRBV7-2 and TRBJ1-5; 9 bases align to TRBD1. Losses at the gene ends were 5 bases for V and 7 bases for J; bases not matched to a gene: 3. The CDR3 has 13 amino acids. CDR1 SGHTA and CDR2 FQGNSA come from the germline V gene. This chain's CDR3 is CASSGDRAQPQHF. The CDR3 bases are TGTGCCAGCAGCGGGGACAGGGCCCAGCCCCAGCATTTT.

The V call is TRBV10-3, the J call TRBJ2-1, with D possibly being TRBD1 (5 bases). V lost 4 bases and J 5 bases, leaving 9 bases between the germline ends. Germline CDR1 is ENHRY and CDR2 is SYGVKD. The CDR3 is 13 residues long. CDR3 loop: CAISVRRDNEQFF. In DNA form, the CDR3 reads TGTGCCATCAGTGTTCGCAGGGACAATGAGCAGTTCTTC.